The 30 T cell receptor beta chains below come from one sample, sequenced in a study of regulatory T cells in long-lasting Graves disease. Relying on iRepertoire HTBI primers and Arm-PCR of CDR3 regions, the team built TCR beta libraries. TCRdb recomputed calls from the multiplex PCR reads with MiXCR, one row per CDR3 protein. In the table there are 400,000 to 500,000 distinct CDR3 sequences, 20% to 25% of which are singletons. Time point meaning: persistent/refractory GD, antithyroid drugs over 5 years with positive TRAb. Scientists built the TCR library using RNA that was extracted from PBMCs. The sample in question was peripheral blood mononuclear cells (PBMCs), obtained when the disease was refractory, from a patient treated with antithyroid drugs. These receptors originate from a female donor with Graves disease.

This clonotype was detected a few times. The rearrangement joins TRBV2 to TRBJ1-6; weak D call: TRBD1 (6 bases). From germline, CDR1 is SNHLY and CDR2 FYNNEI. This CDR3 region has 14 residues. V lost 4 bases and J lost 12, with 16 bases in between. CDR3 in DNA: TGTGCCAGCAGTGGGAGGACAGCCCAAGGACCCCTCCACTTT. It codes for CASSGRTAQGPLHF.

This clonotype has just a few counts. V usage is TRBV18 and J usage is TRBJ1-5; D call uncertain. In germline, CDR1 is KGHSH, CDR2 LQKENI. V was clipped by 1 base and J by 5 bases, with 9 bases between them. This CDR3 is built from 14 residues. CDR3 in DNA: TGTGCCAGCTCACCACAGGCATCCGATCAGCCCCAGCATTTT. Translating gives CASSPQASDQPQHF.

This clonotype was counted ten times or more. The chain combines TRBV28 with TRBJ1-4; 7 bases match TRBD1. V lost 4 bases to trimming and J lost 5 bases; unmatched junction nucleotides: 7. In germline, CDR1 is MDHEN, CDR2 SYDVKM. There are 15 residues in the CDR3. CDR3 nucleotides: TGTGCCAGCAGTTCCTCCGACAGGGTAAATGAAAAACTGTTTTTT. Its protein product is CASSSSDRVNEKLFF.

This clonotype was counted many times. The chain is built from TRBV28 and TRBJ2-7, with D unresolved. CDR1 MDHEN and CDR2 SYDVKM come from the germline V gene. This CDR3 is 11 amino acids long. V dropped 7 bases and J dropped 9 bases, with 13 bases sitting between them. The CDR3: CASTGPARQYF. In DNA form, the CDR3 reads TGTGCCAGCACCGGCCCTGCGAGGCAGTACTTC. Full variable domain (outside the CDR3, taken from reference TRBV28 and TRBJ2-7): DVKVTQSSRYLVKRTGEKVFLECVQDMDHENMFWYRQDPGLGLRLIYFSYDVKMKEKGDIPEGYSVSREKKERFSLILESASTNQTSMYLCASTGPARQYFGPGTRLTVT.

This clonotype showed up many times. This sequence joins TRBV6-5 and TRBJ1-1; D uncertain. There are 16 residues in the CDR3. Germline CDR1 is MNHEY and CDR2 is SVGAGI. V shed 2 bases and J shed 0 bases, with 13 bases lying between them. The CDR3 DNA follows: TGTGCCAGCAGTTACGAGGCAGGACGCATGAACACTGAAGCTTTCTTT. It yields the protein CASSYEAGRMNTEAFF.

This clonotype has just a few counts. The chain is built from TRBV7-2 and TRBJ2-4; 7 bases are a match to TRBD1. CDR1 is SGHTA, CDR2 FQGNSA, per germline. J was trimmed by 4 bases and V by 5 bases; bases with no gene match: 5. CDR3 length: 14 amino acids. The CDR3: CASSHSRGKNIQYF. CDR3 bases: TGTGCCAGCAGCCACTCCAGGGGGAAAAACATTCAGTACTTC.

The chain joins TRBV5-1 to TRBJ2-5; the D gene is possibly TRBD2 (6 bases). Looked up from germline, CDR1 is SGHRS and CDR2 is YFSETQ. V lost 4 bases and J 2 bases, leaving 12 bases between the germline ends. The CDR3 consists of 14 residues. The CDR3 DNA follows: TGCGCCAGCAGCCGAAGGACTACGCAAGAGACCCAGTACTTC. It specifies CASSRRTTQETQYF.

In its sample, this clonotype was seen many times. The CDR3 sequence is CASSFQGSYEQYF. The CDR3 nucleotides read TGTGCCAGCAGTTTCCAGGGGTCCTACGAGCAGTACTTC. The rearrangement uses TRBV28 and TRBJ2-7; a weak D match, TRBD1 (6 bases). Germline V gene sequence: CDR1 MDHEN, CDR2 SYDVKM. V was shortened by 3 bases and J by 1 base, with 7 bases between the two germline ends. CDR3 length: 13 amino acids.

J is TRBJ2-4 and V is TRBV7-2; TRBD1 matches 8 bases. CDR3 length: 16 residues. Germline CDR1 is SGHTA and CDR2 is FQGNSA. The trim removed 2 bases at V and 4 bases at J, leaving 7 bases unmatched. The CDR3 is CASSLNIRGPKNIQYF. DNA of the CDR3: TGTGCCAGCAGCTTAAATATCAGGGGGCCGAAAAACATTCAGTACTTC. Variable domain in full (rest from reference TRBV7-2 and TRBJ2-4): GAGVSQSPSNKVTEKGKDVELRCDPISGHTALYWYRQSLGQGLEFLIYFQGNSAPDKSGLPSDRFSAERTGGSVSTLTIQRTQQEDSAVYLCASSLNIRGPKNIQYFGAGTRLSVL.

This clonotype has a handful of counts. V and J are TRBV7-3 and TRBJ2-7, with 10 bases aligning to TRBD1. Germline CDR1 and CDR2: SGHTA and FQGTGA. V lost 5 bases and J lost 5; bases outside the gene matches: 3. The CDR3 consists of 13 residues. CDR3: CASSTGTGDEQYF. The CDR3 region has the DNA TGTGCCAGCAGCACCGGGACAGGGGACGAGCAGTACTTC. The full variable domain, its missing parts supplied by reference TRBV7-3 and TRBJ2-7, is GAGVSQTPSNKVTEKGKYVELRCDPISGHTALYWYRQSLGQGPEFLIYFQGTGAADDSGLPNDRFFAVRPEGSVSTLKIQRTERGDSAVYLCASSTGTGDEQYFGPGTRLTVT.

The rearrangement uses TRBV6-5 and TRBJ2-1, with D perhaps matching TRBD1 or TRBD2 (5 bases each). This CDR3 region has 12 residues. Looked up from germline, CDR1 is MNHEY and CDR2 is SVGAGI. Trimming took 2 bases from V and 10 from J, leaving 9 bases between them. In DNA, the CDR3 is TGTGCCAGCAGTTACCTAGCAGGGGAGCAGTTCTTC. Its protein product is CASSYLAGEQFF.

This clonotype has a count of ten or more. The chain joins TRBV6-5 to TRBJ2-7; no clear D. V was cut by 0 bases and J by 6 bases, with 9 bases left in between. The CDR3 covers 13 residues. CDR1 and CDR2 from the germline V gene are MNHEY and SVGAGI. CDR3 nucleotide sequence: TGTGCCAGCAGTTACTCTTCCCGCTCCGAGCAGTACTTC. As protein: CASSYSSRSEQYF.

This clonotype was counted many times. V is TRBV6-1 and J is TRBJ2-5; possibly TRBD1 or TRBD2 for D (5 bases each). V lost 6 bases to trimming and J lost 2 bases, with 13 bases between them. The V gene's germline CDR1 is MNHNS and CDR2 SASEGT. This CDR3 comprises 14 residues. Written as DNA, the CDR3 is TGTGCCAGCAGCCGAAGGGACCCGCAAGAGACCCAGTACTTC. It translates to CASSRRDPQETQYF.

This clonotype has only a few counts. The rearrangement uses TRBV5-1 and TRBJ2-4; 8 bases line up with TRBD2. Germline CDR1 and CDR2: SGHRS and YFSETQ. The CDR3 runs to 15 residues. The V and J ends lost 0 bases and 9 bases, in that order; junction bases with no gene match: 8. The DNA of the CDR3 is TGCGCCAGCAGCTTGGACGGGAGGGCCGGCCTCATTCAGTACTTC. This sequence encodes CASSLDGRAGLIQYF.

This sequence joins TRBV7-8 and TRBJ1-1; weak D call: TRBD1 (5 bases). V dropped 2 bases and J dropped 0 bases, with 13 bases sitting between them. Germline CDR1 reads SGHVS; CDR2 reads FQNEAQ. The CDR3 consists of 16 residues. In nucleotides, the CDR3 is TGTGCCAGCAGCTTAACCCCGGGAGGGGTGAACACTGAAGCTTTCTTT. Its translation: CASSLTPGGVNTEAFF.

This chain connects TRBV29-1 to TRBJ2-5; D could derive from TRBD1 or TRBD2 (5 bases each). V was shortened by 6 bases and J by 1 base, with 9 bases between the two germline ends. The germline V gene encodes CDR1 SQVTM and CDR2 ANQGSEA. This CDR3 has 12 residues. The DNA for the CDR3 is TGCAGCGTAGGGGAGCGCCAAGAGACCCAGTACTTC. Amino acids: CSVGERQETQYF.

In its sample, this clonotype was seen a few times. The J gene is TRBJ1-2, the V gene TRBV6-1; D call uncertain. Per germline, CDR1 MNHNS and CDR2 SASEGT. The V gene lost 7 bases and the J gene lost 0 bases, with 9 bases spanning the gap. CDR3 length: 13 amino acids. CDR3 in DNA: TGTGCCAGCACCCAGGTAGCTAACTATGGCTACACCTTC. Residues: CASTQVANYGYTF.

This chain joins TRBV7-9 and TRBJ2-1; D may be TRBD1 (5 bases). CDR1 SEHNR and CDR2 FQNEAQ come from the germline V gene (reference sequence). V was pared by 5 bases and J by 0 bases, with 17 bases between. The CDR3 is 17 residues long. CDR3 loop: CASSPAADTGSYNEQFF. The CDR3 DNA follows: TGTGCCAGCAGCCCCGCTGCGGACACAGGCTCCTACAATGAGCAGTTCTTC. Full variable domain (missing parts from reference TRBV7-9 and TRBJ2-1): DTGVSQNPRHKITKRGQNVTFRCDPISEHNRLYWYRQTLGQGPEFLTYFQNEAQLEKSRLLSDRFSAERPKGSFSTLEIQRTEQGDSAMYLCASSPAADTGSYNEQFFGPGTRLTVL.

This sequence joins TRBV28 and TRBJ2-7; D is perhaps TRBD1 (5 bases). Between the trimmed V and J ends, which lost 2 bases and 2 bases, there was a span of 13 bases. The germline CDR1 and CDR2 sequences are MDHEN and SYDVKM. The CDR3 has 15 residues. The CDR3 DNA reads TGTGCCAGCAGTTTAAATCAGGGTTTCCCCTACGAGCAGTACTTC. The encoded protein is CASSLNQGFPYEQYF.

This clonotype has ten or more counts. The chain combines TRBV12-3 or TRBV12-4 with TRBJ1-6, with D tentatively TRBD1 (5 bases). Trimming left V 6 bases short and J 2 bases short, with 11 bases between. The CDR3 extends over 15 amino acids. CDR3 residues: CASSFTTAYNSPLHF. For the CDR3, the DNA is TGTGCCAGCAGCTTCACGACAGCCTATAATTCACCCCTCCACTTT.

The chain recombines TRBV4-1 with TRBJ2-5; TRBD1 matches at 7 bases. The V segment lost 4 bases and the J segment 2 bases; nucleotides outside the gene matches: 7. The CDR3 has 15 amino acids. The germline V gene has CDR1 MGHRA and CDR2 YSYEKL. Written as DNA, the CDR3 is TGCGCCAGCAGCCGGCAACAGGGGTCTCAAGAGACCCAGTACTTC. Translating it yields CASSRQQGSQETQYF.

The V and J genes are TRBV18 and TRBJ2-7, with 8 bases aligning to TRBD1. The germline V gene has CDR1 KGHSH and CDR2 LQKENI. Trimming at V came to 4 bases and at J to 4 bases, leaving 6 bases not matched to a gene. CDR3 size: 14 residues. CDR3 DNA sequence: TGTGCCAGCTCACTGCAGGGGGCGCGGTACGAGCAGTACTTC. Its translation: CASSLQGARYEQYF. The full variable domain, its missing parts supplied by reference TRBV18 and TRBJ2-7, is NAGVMQNPRHLVRRRGQEARLRCSPMKGHSHVYWYRQLPEEGLKFMVYLQKENIIDESGMPKERFSAEFPKEGPSILRIQQVVRGDSAAYFCASSLQGARYEQYFGPGTRLTVT.

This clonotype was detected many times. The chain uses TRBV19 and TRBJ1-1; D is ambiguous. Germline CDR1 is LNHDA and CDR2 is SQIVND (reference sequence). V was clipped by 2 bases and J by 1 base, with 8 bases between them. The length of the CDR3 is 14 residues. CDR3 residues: CASSIPQENTEAFF. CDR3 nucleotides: TGTGCCAGTAGTATACCCCAGGAGAACACTGAAGCTTTCTTT. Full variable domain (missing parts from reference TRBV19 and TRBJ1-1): DGGITQSPKYLFRKEGQNVTLSCEQNLNHDAMYWYRQDPGQGLRLIYYSQIVNDFQKGDIAEGYSVSREKKESFPLTVTSAQKNPTAFYLCASSIPQENTEAFFGQGTRLTVV.

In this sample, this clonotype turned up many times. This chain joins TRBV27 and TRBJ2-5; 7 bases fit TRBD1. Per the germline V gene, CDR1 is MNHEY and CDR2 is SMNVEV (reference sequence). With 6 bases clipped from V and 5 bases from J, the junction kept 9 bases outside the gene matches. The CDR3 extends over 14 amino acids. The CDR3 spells CASSTGVWGETQYF. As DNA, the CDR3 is TGTGCCAGCAGCACAGGGGTTTGGGGGGAGACCCAGTACTTC.

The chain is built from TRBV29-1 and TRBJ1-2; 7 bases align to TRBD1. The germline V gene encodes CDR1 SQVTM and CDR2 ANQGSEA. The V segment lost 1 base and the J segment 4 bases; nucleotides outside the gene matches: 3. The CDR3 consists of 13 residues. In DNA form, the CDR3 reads TGCAGCGTTGAAGCCGACAGGGCCTATGGCTACACCTTC. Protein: CSVEADRAYGYTF. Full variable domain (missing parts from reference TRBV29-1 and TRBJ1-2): SAVISQKPSRDICQRGTSLTIQCQVDSQVTMMFWYRQQPGQSLTLIATANQGSEATYESGFVIDKFPISRPNLTFSTLTVSNMSPEDSSIYLCSVEADRAYGYTFGSGTRLTVV.

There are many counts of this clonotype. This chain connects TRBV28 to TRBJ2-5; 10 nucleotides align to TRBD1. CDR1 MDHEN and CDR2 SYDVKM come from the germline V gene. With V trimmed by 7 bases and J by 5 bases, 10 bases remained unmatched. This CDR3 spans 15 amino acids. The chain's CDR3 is CASTFAGTGDETQYF. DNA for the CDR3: TGTGCCAGCACCTTTGCCGGGACAGGGGACGAGACCCAGTACTTC.

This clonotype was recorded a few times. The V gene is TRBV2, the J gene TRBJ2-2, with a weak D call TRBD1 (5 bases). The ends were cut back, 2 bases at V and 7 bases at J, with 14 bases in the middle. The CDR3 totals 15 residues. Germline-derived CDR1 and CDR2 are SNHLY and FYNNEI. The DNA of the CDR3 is TGTGCCAGCAGTGAATCCCCAGGGTACGGCGGGGAGCTGTTTTTT. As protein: CASSESPGYGGELFF.

CDR3 loop: CASSPQGGARQETQYF. CDR3 DNA: TGTGCCAGCAGCCCCCAAGGGGGGGCGAGGCAAGAGACCCAGTACTTC. This chain connects TRBV7-2 to TRBJ2-5; maybe TRBD2 (7 bases). Trimming took 5 bases from V and 2 from J, leaving 18 bases between them. The CDR3 length is 16 residues. In germline, CDR1 is SGHTA, CDR2 FQGNSA.

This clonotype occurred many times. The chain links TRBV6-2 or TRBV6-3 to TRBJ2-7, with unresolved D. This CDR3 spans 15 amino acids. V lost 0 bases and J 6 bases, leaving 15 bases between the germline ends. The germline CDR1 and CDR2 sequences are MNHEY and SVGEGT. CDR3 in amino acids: CASSYSTLAGGEQYF. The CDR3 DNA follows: TGTGCCAGCAGTTACTCTACTTTGGCAGGCGGCGAGCAGTACTTC.

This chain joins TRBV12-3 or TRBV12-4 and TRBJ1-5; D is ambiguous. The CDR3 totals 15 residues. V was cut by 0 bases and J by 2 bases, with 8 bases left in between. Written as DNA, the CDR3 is TGTGCCAGCAGTTTAGCCGGGCCGCGCAATCAGCCCCAGCATTTT. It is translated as CASSLAGPRNQPQHF.